Below are 24 T cell receptor beta chains sequenced from a single sample in a study of blood T cells in healthy people across ages. Alongside a J-beta primer mix, a sample-barcoded 5' primer served in a second PCR lasting roughly 7 to 11 cycles. TCRdb re-called the 5' RACE reads with MiXCR, one entry per CDR3 protein. Of over 700,000 distinct CDR3 sequences listed, roughly 50% are singletons. The sequenced sample consisted of blood. Every receptor here comes from a man aged 80 or over in good health.

This clonotype was counted only a few times. The gene calls are TRBV3-1 and TRBJ2-1, with TRBD2 as a possible D gene (6 bases). V was shortened by 2 bases and J by 12 bases, with 17 bases between the two germline ends. The CDR3 is 14 amino acids. The V gene's germline CDR1 is LGHDT and CDR2 YNNKEL (reference sequence). CDR3 in DNA: TGTGCCAGCAGCCAAAGAGATCCCGGGCGGGGGCAGTTCTTC. Translating it yields CASSQRDPGRGQFF.

V is TRBV9 and J is TRBJ2-4; tentatively, D is TRBD1 or TRBD2 (5 bases each). The CDR3 has 13 amino acids. With 3 bases removed from V and 13 bases from J, the gap between germline ends came to 17 bases. Germline CDR1 SGDLS, CDR2 YYNGEE. As DNA, the CDR3 is TGTGCCAGCAGCGGCCGGGACCTGGGGGAGCAGTACTTC. Translated, it gives CASSGRDLGEQYF.

This clonotype has only one observation. This chain uses TRBV7-2 with TRBJ2-1; 9 bases match TRBD2. There are 15 residues in the CDR3. The V gene end was trimmed by 5 bases and the J gene end by 2 bases; junction bases not matched to a gene: 4. Germline V gene data show CDR1 as SGHTA and CDR2 as FQGNSA. The DNA of the CDR3 is TGTGCCAGCAGCCGCGGGAGGGCCCCCTACAATGAGCAGTTCTTC. Amino acid sequence: CASSRGRAPYNEQFF.

The chain is built from TRBV10-3 and TRBJ1-2; 10 nucleotides line up with TRBD1. Germline V gives CDR1 ENHRY, CDR2 SYGVKD. The CDR3 totals 16 residues. With 5 bases clipped from V and 3 bases from J, the junction kept 9 bases outside the gene matches. The CDR3, as DNA: TGTGCCATCAGTATGGACAGGGGGGGAGTGGACTATGGCTACACCTTC. This gives the protein CAISMDRGGVDYGYTF.

The J gene is TRBJ2-3, the V gene TRBV15, with 8 nucleotides matching TRBD1. Germline CDR1 is LNHNV and CDR2 is YYDKDF (reference sequence). Germline trimming cut 3 bases from V and 14 bases from J; bases unmatched to any gene: 13. The CDR3 has 14 amino acids. CDR3 region: CATSSSGQGRDAYF. The CDR3 DNA follows: TGTGCCACCAGCAGCTCCGGACAGGGCAGAGACGCGTATTTT.

J is TRBJ2-3 and V is TRBV2; 9 nucleotides align to TRBD2. Trimming cost V 7 bases and J 6 bases; bases outside gene matches: 14. In germline, CDR1 is SNHLY, CDR2 FYNNEI. The CDR3 covers 16 residues. CDR3 loop: CASKFILAGLIDTQYF. Written as DNA, the CDR3 is TGTGCCAGCAAGTTCATCCTAGCGGGATTAATTGATACGCAGTATTTT. Looking up the rest from reference TRBV2 and TRBJ2-3 gives the full variable domain: EPEVTQTPSHQVTQMGQEVILRCVPISNHLYFYWYRQILGQKVEFLVSFYNNEISEKSEIFDDQFSVERPDGSNFTLKIRSTKLEDSAMYFCASKFILAGLIDTQYFGPGTRLTVL.

J is TRBJ2-5 and V is TRBV11-2; D is possibly TRBD2 (5 bases). Germline V CDR1 and CDR2: SGHAT, FQNNGV. CDR3 size: 13 residues. V was cut by 5 bases and J by 11 bases, with 18 bases left in between. CDR3 nucleotides: TGTGCCAGCAGCCCCTCGACACGGGATGAGCAGTACTTC. Translating it yields CASSPSTRDEQYF.

V and J are TRBV12-3 or TRBV12-4 and TRBJ2-4; 8 bases match TRBD1. The DNA end lines up better with TRBJ2-7; the J call may be wrong. The length of the CDR3 is 16 residues. CDR3 residues: CASSFLGREDRGEQYF. DNA of the CDR3: TGTGCCAGCAGTTTTTTAGGCCGGGAAGACAGGGGCGAGCAGTACTTC.

The J gene is TRBJ2-3, the V gene TRBV7-9; 12 bases align to TRBD1. The J segment lost 6 bases and the V segment lost 4 bases, leaving 8 bases of the junction unmatched. CDR1 and CDR2 (germline): SEHNR, FQNEAQ (reference sequence). CDR3 length: 16 amino acids. CDR3 nucleotides: TGTGCCAGCAGCTCGAGGCGGGGACAGGGGGCGGATACGCAGTATTTT. It encodes CASSSRRGQGADTQYF.

With regard to this clonotype: Being one base from a much bigger clone, this may be a read error. This chain connects TRBV6-5 to TRBJ2-1, with 9 bases fitting TRBD2. With the DNA end fitting TRBJ2-7 better, the J assignment may be wrong. The CDR3 is 15 residues long. The germline V gene encodes CDR1 MNHEY and CDR2 SVGAGI. The CDR3 nucleotides read TGTGCCAGCAGTTATAGCGGGAGCTCCTACAATGAGCAGTACTTC. Translation gives CASSYSGSSYNEQYF.

Only one count was recorded for this clonotype. The chain couples TRBV5-1 to TRBJ2-7, with 9 bases matching TRBD2. This CDR3 spans 18 amino acids. After removal of 2 bases from V and 5 bases from J, the junction contained 17 bases not matched to a gene. From germline, CDR1 is SGHRS and CDR2 YFSETQ. As DNA, the CDR3 is TGCGCCAGCAGCTTCCTAGCGGGAAAAGTTGATCCCCGGAACGAGCAGTACTTC. Translating it yields CASSFLAGKVDPRNEQYF.

DNA of the CDR3: TGTGCCAGCAGCTTAGGACGCGGGAGGGCTTACAATGAGCAGTTCTTC. This encodes CASSLGRGRAYNEQFF. V gene TRBV7-2 combines with J gene TRBJ2-1; 9 bases are a match to TRBD2. Germline V gene sequence: CDR1 SGHTA, CDR2 FQGNSA. This CDR3 has 16 residues. The junction had 5 bases not matched to a gene; V was cut back by 1 base and J by 4 bases.

The genes are TRBV24-1 and TRBJ2-1; 7 bases fit TRBD1. Germline CDR1 reads KGHDR; CDR2 reads SFDVKD. The V segment lost 6 bases and the J segment 4 bases; nucleotides outside the gene matches: 8. The CDR3 has 15 amino acids. The DNA for the CDR3 is TGTGCCACCAGTTTGACAGGGCCGGAATACAATGAGCAGTTCTTC. Its protein product is CATSLTGPEYNEQFF.

This clonotype has just a few counts. The chain combines TRBV24-1 with TRBJ2-1; D gene uncertain. CDR3 length: 13 amino acids. Trimming stripped 5 bases from V and 9 bases from J, with 13 bases between. Germline V gene lookup returns CDR1 KGHDR and CDR2 SFDVKD. Here the CDR3 reads CATSAYGFGEQFF. The CDR3 nucleotides read TGTGCCACCAGTGCTTATGGGTTTGGTGAGCAGTTCTTC.

The chain recombines TRBV7-3 with TRBJ2-1, with TRBD2 identical over 10 bases. V lost 5 bases, J lost 7 bases, and 17 bases stayed unmatched. CDR3 length equals 18 residues. The germline gives CDR1 SGHTA, CDR2 FQGTGA. The CDR3 region has the DNA TGTGCCAGCAGCCAAGGTCCACCCGGGACTAGCGTGAGGAATGAGCAGTTCTTC. This codes for CASSQGPPGTSVRNEQFF. Full variable domain (remainder filled in from reference TRBV7-3 and TRBJ2-1): GAGVSQTPSNKVTEKGKYVELRCDPISGHTALYWYRQSLGQGPEFLIYFQGTGAADDSGLPNDRFFAVRPEGSVSTLKIQRTERGDSAVYLCASSQGPPGTSVRNEQFFGPGTRLTVL.

This clonotype turned up a few times. The chain employs TRBV7-9 and TRBJ2-1; 12 bases are a match to TRBD2. The J call may be in error: the DNA end matches TRBJ2-7 better. The CDR3 length is 16 residues. Germline CDR1 and CDR2: SEHNR and FQNEAQ (reference sequence). DNA of the CDR3: TGTGCCAGCAGCAGGACTAGCGGGACCTCCTACAATGAGCAGTACTTC. It translates to CASSRTSGTSYNEQYF.

The table lists this clonotype with a few counts. The chain links TRBV4-2 to TRBJ2-5; 16 bases are shared with TRBD2. V lost 3 bases to trimming and J lost 2 bases; unmatched junction nucleotides: 9. Germline V gives CDR1 LGHNA, CDR2 YNFKEQ. The CDR3 consists of 19 residues. The CDR3 spells CASSQAGTSGRDPQETQYF. The DNA for the CDR3 is TGTGCCAGCAGCCAGGCCGGGACTAGCGGGAGGGATCCGCAAGAGACCCAGTACTTC.

This clonotype was seen a handful of times. The chain links TRBV7-3 to TRBJ2-3; no reliable D call. Germline V gene sequence: CDR1 SGHTA, CDR2 FQGTGA. Trimming removed 1 base from V and 6 bases from J, with 8 bases in between. This CDR3 region has 13 residues. The CDR3 protein is CASSLMARDTQYF. The CDR3 DNA sequence: TGTGCCAGCAGCTTAATGGCCCGGGATACGCAGTATTTT.

This clonotype is a singleton in its sample. The CDR3 reads CASSQAASGAYNEQFF. Written as DNA, the CDR3 is TGTGCCAGCAGCCAGGCCGCTAGCGGGGCCTACAATGAGCAGTTCTTC. The genes are TRBV3-1 and TRBJ2-1, with 9 bases that match TRBD2. Germline V gives CDR1 LGHDT, CDR2 YNNKEL (reference sequence). This CDR3 comprises 16 residues. V was pared by 3 bases and J by 2 bases, with 5 bases of the junction left unmatched.

A few counts support this clonotype. The chain has TRBV29-1 and TRBJ2-7; tentatively, D is TRBD1 or TRBD2 (5 bases each). The CDR3 spans 13 residues. Per the germline V gene, CDR1 is SQVTM and CDR2 is ANQGSEA. Trimming pared 4 bases from V and 4 bases from J, leaving 14 bases between. Here the CDR3 reads CSVAWGSGYEQYF. CDR3 bases: TGCAGCGTTGCTTGGGGGTCAGGTTACGAGCAGTACTTC.

V usage is TRBV12-3 or TRBV12-4 and J usage is TRBJ2-1; tentatively, D is TRBD2 (6 bases). The length of the CDR3 is 14 residues. The V end was cut by 0 bases, the J end by 13 bases, with 16 bases between. The CDR3 loop is CASSLAGGGETQFF. CDR3 nucleotide sequence: TGTGCCAGCAGTTTAGCGGGAGGTGGAGAGACCCAGTTCTTC.

V usage is TRBV5-1 and J usage is TRBJ2-3; the match to TRBD2 covers 15 bases. CDR1 and CDR2 from the germline V gene are SGHRS and YFSETQ. J was trimmed by 4 bases and V by 8 bases; bases with no gene match: 11. This CDR3 region has 17 residues. CDR3 sequence (DNA): TGCGCCAGTACAGGACTAGCGGGAGGGCCAGGCGCAGATACGCAGTATTTT. This encodes CASTGLAGGPGADTQYF.

The V gene is TRBV25-1, the J gene TRBJ2-1; 16 nucleotides agree with TRBD2. V shed 3 bases and J 0 bases; nucleotides not matched to a gene: 11. The length of the CDR3 is 21 residues. Germline V CDR1 and CDR2: MGHDK, SYGVNS. The CDR3: CASSEDAGLAGGLSSYNEQFF. The CDR3 DNA reads as TGTGCCAGCAGTGAGGATGCGGGACTAGCGGGAGGGTTAAGCTCCTACAATGAGCAGTTCTTC.

The chain recombines TRBV13 with TRBJ2-1; possibly TRBD2 for D (5 bases). Looked up from germline, CDR1 is PRHDT and CDR2 is FYEKMQ (reference sequence). V gave up 5 bases and J gave up 4 bases, with 12 bases separating them. CDR3 length: 14 residues. CDR3 loop: CASSLIRDYNEQFF. The CDR3 bases are TGTGCCAGCAGCCTTATCCGGGATTACAATGAGCAGTTCTTC.